The rows below give T cell receptor beta chains drawn from one sample of a study of Graves' ophthalmopathy and Graves' hyperthyroidism. TCRdb re-analysed the multiplex PCR reads in MiXCR, keeping a single row per CDR3 protein. This table has around 400,000 distinct CDR3 sequences, 15% to 20% appearing once. The source material was peripheral blood. The source of these receptors is a woman aged 18-29 years with Graves' ophthalmopathy. Both conserved end residues are part of each CDR3. The order of the fields is D gene, clone size, J gene, V gene, CDR3 length, CDR3 protein, CDR3 DNA. The D gene is left open where the match is weak. Rows give clone size only sometimes, using once, few, many, or a class for an expanded clone.

TRBD1,few,TRBJ2-7,TRBV6-2/TRBV6-3,15,CASSPRRDRSYEQYF,TGTGCCAGCAGCCCTCGTCGGGACAGAAGCTACGAGCAGTACTTC
.,many,TRBJ1-2,TRBV7-2,12,CASSLGQPGYTF,TGTGCCAGCAGCTTAGGCCAACCCGGCTACACCTTC
.,many,TRBJ1-2,TRBV6-1,15,CASSEAPGAGNGYTF,TGTGCCAGCAGTGAAGCGCCAGGGGCTGGGAATGGCTACACCTTC
TRBD1,few,TRBJ2-2,TRBV7-3,15,CASTSQGAVTGELFF,TGTGCCAGCACCTCCCAGGGGGCAGTCACCGGGGAGCTGTTTTTT
.,.,TRBJ1-1,TRBV25-1,16,CASSDTRGGTRTEAFF,TGTGCCAGCAGTGATACCAGAGGGGGAACGAGGACTGAAGCTTTCTTT
.,.,TRBJ2-1,TRBV12-3/TRBV12-4,12,CASSRGGNEQFF,TGTGCCAGCAGCCGAGGTGGGAATGAGCAGTTCTTC
.,many,TRBJ2-7,TRBV14,15,CASSQDPGRGYEQYF,TGTGCCAGCAGCCAAGACCCGGGTAGAGGGTACGAGCAGTACTTC
.,many,TRBJ2-5,TRBV10-1,15,CASSEELGSWETQYF,TGCGCCAGCAGTGAGGAGTTAGGGTCCTGGGAGACCCAGTACTTC
.,few,TRBJ1-2,TRBV20-1,11,CSARPPYGYTF,TGCAGTGCTAGACCGCCCTATGGCTACACCTTC
.,many,TRBJ1-2,TRBV2,11,CARWLDDGYTF,TGTGCCAGGTGGTTGGACGATGGCTACACCTTC
.,.,TRBJ2-2,TRBV6-1,12,CASSDWRGELFF,TGTGCCAGCAGTGATTGGAGGGGGGAGCTGTTTTTT
TRBD2,many,TRBJ2-4,TRBV12-3/TRBV12-4,16,CASSRIAGGLKNIQYF,TGTGCCAGCAGCCGAATAGCGGGAGGGCTCAAAAACATTCAGTACTTC
TRBD2,.,TRBJ2-7,TRBV20-1,14,CSAVAGGPSYERYF,TGCAGTGCTGTAGCGGGAGGCCCCTCCTACGAGCGGTACTTC
TRBD1,many,TRBJ2-5,TRBV29-1,15,CSVEDGDRGGETQYF,TGCAGCGTTGAAGACGGTGACAGGGGGGGAGAGACCCAGTACTTC
.,.,TRBJ1-5,TRBV19,15,CASSIVGYSNQPQHF,TGTGCCAGTAGTATAGTGGGCTATAGCAATCAGCCCCAGCATTTT
.,.,TRBJ2-5,TRBV6-1,15,CASSEARLAQETQYF,TGTGCCAGCAGTGAAGCGCGACTGGCGCAAGAGACCCAGTACTTC
TRBD1,many,TRBJ2-7,TRBV14,17,CASSQVGLDRGPYEQYF,TGTGCCAGCAGCCAAGTGGGGTTGGACAGGGGGCCCTACGAGCAGTACTTC
.,.,TRBJ1-5,TRBV12-3/TRBV12-4,13,CASIRAGDQPQHF,TGTGCCAGCATCAGGGCGGGGGATCAGCCCCAGCATTTT
TRBD1,many,TRBJ2-7,TRBV6-1,15,CASSAGQGATYEQYF,TGTGCCAGCAGCGCCGGACAGGGCGCGACCTACGAGCAGTACTTC
.,.,TRBJ2-7,TRBV11-2,20,CASSLDPFRPGTSVIYEQYF,TGTGCCAGCAGCTTAGACCCATTTCGGCCAGGGACATCAGTAATCTACGAGCAGTACTTC
TRBD1,few,TRBJ2-4,TRBV7-3,14,CASSYDGQANIQYF,TGTGCCAGCAGCTACGACGGACAGGCAAACATTCAGTACTTC
.,.,TRBJ2-7,TRBV6-2/TRBV6-3,13,CASLNPGGNYKDF,TGTGCCAGCCTAAACCCGGGGGGCAACTACAAGGACTTC
TRBD2,many,TRBJ2-5,TRBV28,15,CASSPGLGRQETQYF,TGTGCCAGCAGTCCCGGACTAGGTCGGCAAGAGACCCAGTACTTC
.,.,TRBJ2-7,TRBV11-2,15,CASSLGGTFSYEQYF,TGTGCCAGCAGCTTAGGAGGGACGTTCTCCTACGAGCAGTACTTC
TRBD1,.,TRBJ1-2,TRBV5-6,13,CASSLADRGGYTF,TGTGCCAGCAGCTTGGCCGACAGGGGCGGCTACACCTTC
TRBD1,.,TRBJ1-5,TRBV4-1,15,CASSQGDRTSQPQHF,TGCGCCAGCAGCCAAGGGGACAGGACTTCTCAGCCCCAGCATTTT
TRBD1,many,TRBJ2-2,TRBV6-1,15,CASRSGQSNTGELFF,TGTGCCAGCAGGTCGGGACAGAGTAACACCGGGGAGCTGTTTTTT
.,many,TRBJ1-1,TRBV7-2,21,CASSFLPRWGGQRGLNTEAFF,TGTGCCAGCAGCTTCCTCCCAAGGTGGGGGGGACAAAGAGGGCTGAACACTGAAGCTTTCTTT
.,many,TRBJ1-5,TRBV7-2,15,CASSLGGYGNQPQHF,TGTGCCAGCAGCTTAGGCGGTTATGGCAATCAGCCCCAGCATTTT
TRBD1,many,TRBJ1-6,TRBV29-1,13,CSVGQGMDSPLHF,TGCAGCGTTGGACAGGGGATGGATTCACCCCTCCACTTT
.,many,TRBJ2-7,TRBV7-2,13,CASSSLRSYEQYF,TGTGCCAGCAGCAGTTTACGGTCCTACGAGCAGTACTTC
TRBD2,many,TRBJ2-7,TRBV6-5,16,CASSPSVLAETYEQYF,TGTGCCAGCAGCCCCTCGGTCCTAGCGGAAACCTACGAGCAGTACTTC
TRBD2,few,TRBJ2-5,TRBV7-2,15,CASSFGLASMETQYF,TGTGCCAGCAGTTTCGGACTAGCGAGCATGGAGACCCAGTACTTC
TRBD1,many,TRBJ2-5,TRBV6-2/TRBV6-3,15,CASSFRDRGRETQYF,TGTGCCAGCAGTTTCCGGGACAGGGGGAGAGAGACCCAGTACTTC
.,many,TRBJ1-3,TRBV28,12,CASRASGNTIYF,TGTGCCAGCAGAGCGTCTGGAAACACCATATATTTT
.,many,TRBJ1-1,TRBV6-2/TRBV6-3,12,CASSYVGGAAFF,TGTGCCAGCAGTTACGTAGGGGGGGCAGCTTTCTTT
TRBD1,many,TRBJ1-5,TRBV7-2,15,CASSYGTVSNQPQHF,TGTGCCAGCAGCTATGGGACAGTTAGCAATCAGCCCCAGCATTTT
.,.,TRBJ2-6,TRBV3-1,17,CASSPTPSLAGANVLTF,TGTGCCAGCAGCCCAACCCCGAGCTTGGCTGGGGCCAACGTCCTGACTTTC
TRBD2,many,TRBJ2-4,TRBV25-1,19,CASRSYRGPGGPRENIQYF,TGTGCCAGCAGGTCCTATCGGGGTCCGGGAGGGCCGAGAGAAAACATTCAGTACTTC
TRBD2,.,TRBJ2-5,TRBV20-1,17,CSASPLEGLANQETQYF,TGCAGTGCTAGTCCATTAGAAGGACTAGCGAACCAAGAGACCCAGTACTTC
.,many,TRBJ1-1,TRBV7-9,14,CASSYYREDTEAFF,TGTGCCAGCAGCTATTACAGGGAGGACACTGAAGCTTTCTTT
TRBD1,many,TRBJ1-2,TRBV10-3,13,CAISEGQGHGYTF,TGTGCCATCAGTGAGGGACAGGGGCATGGCTACACCTTC
TRBD2,many,TRBJ2-7,TRBV20-1,13,CSARTSGLSEQYF,TGCAGTGCTAGGACTAGCGGGCTCTCCGAGCAGTACTTC
.,many,TRBJ2-3,TRBV4-1,19,CASSQDLGTSYYSTDTQYF,TGCGCCAGCAGCCAAGATCTGGGGACTTCTTATTATAGCACAGATACGCAGTATTTT
.,many,TRBJ1-2,TRBV20-1,12,CSARDREFGYTF,TGCAGTGCTAGAGACAGGGAGTTTGGCTACACCTTC
.,.,TRBJ2-7,TRBV6-1,16,CASSGPQTRGTYEQYF,TGTGCCAGCAGTGGGCCCCAGACCCGCGGCACCTACGAGCAGTACTTC
.,many,TRBJ1-5,TRBV20-1,15,CSARPPRGSAKPQHF,TGCAGTGCTAGACCGCCGCGGGGGTCGGCAAAGCCCCAGCATTTT
.,few,TRBJ2-5,TRBV6-5,14,CASSYRGADETQYF,TGTGCCAGCAGTTACCGGGGGGCTGATGAGACCCAGTACTTC
.,many,TRBJ1-3,TRBV9,17,CASSGAPVLPSGNTIYF,TGTGCCAGCAGCGGGGCACCCGTTCTTCCTTCTGGAAACACCATATATTTT